This TCR beta chain was documented in a study of a mutant IDH1 vaccine in newly diagnosed glioma. To note about this clone: The target antigen is unknown.

Time point specified: week 5, during vaccination. Alongside topical imiquimod, each dose of vaccine comprised 300 ug of mutant IDH1 20-mer peptide. The donors had new WHO grade 3 or 4 astrocytomas; these were IDH1-mutant and ATRX-lost. Trimming cost V 6 bases and J 2 bases, with 14 bases left between them. This CDR3 has 14 amino acids. CDR1 is MNHEY and CDR2 is SVGAGI in the germline V gene. Assay: immunoSEQ multiplex PCR; the TCRdb copy retains only in-frame clones and omits some. In the table there are about 40,000 clones, about 89% of which are singletons. This receptor was taken from a man over 45 with glioma. This specimen was PBMCs, taken from a glioma patient whose treatment included an IDH1 peptide vaccine. V is TRBV6-5 and J is TRBJ2-7, with TRBD1 as a possible D gene (6 bases). Here the CDR3 reads CASRAGTPPYEQYF. The DNA for the CDR3 is TGTGCCAGCAGGGCCGGGACACCGCCCTACGAGCAGTACTTC.